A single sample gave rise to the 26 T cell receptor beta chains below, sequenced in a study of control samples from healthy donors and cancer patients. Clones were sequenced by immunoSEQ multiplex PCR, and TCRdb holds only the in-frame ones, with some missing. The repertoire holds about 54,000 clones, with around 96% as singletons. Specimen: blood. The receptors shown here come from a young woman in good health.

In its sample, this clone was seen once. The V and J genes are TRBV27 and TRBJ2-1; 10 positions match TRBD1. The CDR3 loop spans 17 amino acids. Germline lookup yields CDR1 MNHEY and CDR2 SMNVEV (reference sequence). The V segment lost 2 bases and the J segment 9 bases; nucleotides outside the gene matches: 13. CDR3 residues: CASSLLITGTGVGEQFF. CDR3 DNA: TGTGCCAGCAGTTTACTCATAACCGGGACAGGGGTTGGTGAGCAGTTCTTC.

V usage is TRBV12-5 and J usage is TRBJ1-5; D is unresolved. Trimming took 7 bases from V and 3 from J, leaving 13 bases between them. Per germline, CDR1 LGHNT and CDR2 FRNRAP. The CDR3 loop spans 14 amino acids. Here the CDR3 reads CASALTGNNQPQHF. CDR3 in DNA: TGTGCTAGTGCCCTCACCGGCAACAATCAGCCCCAGCATTTT.

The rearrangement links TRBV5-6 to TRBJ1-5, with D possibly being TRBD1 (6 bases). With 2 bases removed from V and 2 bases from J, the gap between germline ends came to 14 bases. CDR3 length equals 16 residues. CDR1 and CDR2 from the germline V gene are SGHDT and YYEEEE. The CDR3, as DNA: TGTGCCAGCAGCTTAACAGGGAACCTTGGCAATCAGCCCCAGCATTTT. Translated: CASSLTGNLGNQPQHF.

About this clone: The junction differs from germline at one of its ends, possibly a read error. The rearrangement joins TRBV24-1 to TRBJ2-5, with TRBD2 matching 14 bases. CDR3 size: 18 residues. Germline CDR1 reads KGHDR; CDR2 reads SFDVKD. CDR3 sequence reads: CATSDQRTSGRHQEAQYF. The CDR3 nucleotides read TGTGCCACCAGTGATCAACGGACTAGCGGGAGGCACCAAGAGGCCCAGTACTTC.

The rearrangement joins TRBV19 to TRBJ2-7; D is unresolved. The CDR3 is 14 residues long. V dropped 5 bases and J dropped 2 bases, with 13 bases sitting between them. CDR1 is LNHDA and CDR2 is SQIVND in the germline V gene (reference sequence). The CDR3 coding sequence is TGTGCCAGTAGTCCCCGAGACATGACCTACGAGCAGTACTTC. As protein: CASSPRDMTYEQYF.

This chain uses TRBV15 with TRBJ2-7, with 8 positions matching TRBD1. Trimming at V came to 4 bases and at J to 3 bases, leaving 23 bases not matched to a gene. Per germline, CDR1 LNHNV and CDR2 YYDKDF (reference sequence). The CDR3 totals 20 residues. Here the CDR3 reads CATSNTQDRVTASMGYEQYF. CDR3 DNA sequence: TGTGCCACCAGCAACACACAGGACAGGGTCACCGCAAGTATGGGCTACGAGCAGTACTTC.

The CDR3 nucleotides are TGCGCCACGGGACAGGGCTACGAGCAGTACTTC. It specifies CATGQGYEQYF. The chain has TRBV10-2 and TRBJ2-7, with 9 bases matching TRBD1. Trimming cost V 10 bases and J 3 bases; bases outside gene matches: 1. Germline V gene lookup returns CDR1 WSHSY and CDR2 SAAADI. The CDR3 runs 11 residues.

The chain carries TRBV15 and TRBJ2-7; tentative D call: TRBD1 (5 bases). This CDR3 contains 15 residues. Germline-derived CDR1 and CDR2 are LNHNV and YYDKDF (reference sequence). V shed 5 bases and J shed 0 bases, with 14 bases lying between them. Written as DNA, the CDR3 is TGTGCCACCAGCTCACAAAGACAGCCCTCCTACGAGCAGTACTTC. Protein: CATSSQRQPSYEQYF.

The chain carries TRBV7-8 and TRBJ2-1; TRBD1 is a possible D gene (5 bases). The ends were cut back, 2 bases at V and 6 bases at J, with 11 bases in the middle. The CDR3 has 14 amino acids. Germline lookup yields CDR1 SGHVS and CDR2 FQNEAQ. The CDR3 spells CASSLQGSGNEQFF. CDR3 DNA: TGTGCCAGCAGCTTACAGGGATCAGGCAATGAGCAGTTCTTC.

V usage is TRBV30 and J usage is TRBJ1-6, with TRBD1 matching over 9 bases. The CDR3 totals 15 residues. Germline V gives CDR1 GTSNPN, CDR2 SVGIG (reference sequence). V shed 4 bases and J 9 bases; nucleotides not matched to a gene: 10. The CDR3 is CAWMSEGQGFSPLHF. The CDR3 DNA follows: TGTGCCTGGATGTCTGAGGGACAGGGTTTTTCACCCCTCCACTTT.

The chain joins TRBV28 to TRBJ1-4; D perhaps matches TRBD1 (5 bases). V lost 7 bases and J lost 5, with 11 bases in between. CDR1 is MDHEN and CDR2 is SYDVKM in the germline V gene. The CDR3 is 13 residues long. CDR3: CASKGRENEKLFF. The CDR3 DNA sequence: TGTGCCAGCAAGGGCAGGGAAAATGAAAAACTGTTTTTT. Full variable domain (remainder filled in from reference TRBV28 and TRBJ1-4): DVKVTQSSRYLVKRTGEKVFLECVQDMDHENMFWYRQDPGLGLRLIYFSYDVKMKEKGDIPEGYSVSREKKERFSLILESASTNQTSMYLCASKGRENEKLFFGSGTQLSVL.

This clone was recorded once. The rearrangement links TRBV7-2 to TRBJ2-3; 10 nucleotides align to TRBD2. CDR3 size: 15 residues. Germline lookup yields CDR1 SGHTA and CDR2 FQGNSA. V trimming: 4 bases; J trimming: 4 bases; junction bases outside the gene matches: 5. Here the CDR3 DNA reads TGTGCCAGCAGCTCCCAGCGGGAGGGACCAGATACGCAGTATTTT. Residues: CASSSQREGPDTQYF.

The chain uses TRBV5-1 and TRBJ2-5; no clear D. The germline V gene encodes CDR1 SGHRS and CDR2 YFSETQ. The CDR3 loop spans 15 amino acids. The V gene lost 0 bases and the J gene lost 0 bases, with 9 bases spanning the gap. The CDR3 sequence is CASSLEVPYQETQYF. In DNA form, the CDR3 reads TGCGCCAGCAGCTTGGAGGTTCCGTACCAAGAGACCCAGTACTTC.

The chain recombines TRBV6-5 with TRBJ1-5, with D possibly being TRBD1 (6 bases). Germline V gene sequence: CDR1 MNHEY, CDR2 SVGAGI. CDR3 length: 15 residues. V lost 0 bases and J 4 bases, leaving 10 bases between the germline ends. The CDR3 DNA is TGTGCCAGCAGTTACTCAGGACAGCCAAATCAGCCCCAGCATTTT. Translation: CASSYSGQPNQPQHF.

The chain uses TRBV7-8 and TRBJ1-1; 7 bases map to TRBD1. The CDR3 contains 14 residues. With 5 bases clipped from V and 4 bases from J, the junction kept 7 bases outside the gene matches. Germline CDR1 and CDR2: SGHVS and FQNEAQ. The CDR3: CASSIRQGGTEAFF. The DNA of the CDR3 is TGTGCCAGCAGCATACGACAGGGAGGCACTGAAGCTTTCTTT.

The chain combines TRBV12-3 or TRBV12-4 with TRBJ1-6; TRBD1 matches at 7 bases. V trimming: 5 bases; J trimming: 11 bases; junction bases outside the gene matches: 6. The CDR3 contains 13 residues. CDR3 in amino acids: CASSKQGTAPLHF. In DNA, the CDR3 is TGTGCCAGCAGTAAACAGGGGACGGCACCCCTCCACTTT.

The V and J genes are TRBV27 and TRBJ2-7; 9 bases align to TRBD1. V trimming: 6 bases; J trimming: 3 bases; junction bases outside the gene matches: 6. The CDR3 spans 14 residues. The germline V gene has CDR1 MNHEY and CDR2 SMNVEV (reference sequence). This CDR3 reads CASSVGTGFYEQYF. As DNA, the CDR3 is TGTGCCAGCAGCGTGGGGACAGGGTTCTACGAGCAGTACTTC.

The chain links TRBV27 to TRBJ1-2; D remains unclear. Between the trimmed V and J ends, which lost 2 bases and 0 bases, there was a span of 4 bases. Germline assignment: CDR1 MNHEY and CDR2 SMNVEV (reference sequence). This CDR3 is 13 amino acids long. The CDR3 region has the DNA TGTGCCAGCAGTTTAAGCCCTAACTATGGCTACACCTTC. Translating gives CASSLSPNYGYTF.

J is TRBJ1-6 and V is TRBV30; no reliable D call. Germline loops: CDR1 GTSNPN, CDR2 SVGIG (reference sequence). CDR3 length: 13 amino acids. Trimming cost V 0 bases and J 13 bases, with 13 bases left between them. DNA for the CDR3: TGTGCCTGGAGTGTGGGGTCCGGAGGGCCCCTCCACTTT. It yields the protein CAWSVGSGGPLHF.

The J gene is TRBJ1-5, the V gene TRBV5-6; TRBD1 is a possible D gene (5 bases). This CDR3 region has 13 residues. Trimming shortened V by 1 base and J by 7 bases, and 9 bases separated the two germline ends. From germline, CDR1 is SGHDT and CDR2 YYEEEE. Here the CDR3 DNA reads TGTGCCAGCAGCTTGAGGGACCTCCAGCCCCAGCATTTT. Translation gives CASSLRDLQPQHF.

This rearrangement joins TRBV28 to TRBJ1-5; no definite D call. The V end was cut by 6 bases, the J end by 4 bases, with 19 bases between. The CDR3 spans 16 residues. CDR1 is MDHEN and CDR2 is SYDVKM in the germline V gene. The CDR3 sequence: CASSPGPQGSNQPQHF. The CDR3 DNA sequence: TGTGCCAGCAGCCCCGGGCCCCAAGGGTCGAATCAGCCCCAGCATTTT.

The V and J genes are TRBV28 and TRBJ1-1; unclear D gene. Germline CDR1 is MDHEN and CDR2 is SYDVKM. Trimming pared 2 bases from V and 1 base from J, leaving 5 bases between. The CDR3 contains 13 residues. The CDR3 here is CASSLGENTEAFF. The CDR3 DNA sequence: TGTGCCAGCAGTTTAGGGGAGAACACTGAAGCTTTCTTT.

The CDR3: CSASTQYSYEQYF. The CDR3 bases are TGCAGTGCTAGTACTCAGTATTCCTACGAGCAGTACTTC. The chain joins TRBV20-1 to TRBJ2-7; the D is unclear. Germline CDR1 DFQATT, CDR2 SNEGSKA (reference sequence). The CDR3 sequence is 13 residues long. The V gene lost 3 bases and the J gene lost 1 base, with 10 bases spanning the gap.

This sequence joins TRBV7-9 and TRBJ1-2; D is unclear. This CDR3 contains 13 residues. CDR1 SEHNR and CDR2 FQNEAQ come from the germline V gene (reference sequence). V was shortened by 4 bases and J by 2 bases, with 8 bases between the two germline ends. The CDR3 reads CASSSAENYGYTF. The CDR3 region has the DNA TGTGCCAGCAGCTCCGCCGAGAACTATGGCTACACCTTC.

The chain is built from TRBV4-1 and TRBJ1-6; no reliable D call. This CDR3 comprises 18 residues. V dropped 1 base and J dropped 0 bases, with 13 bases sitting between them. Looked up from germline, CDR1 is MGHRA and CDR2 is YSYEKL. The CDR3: CASSQGPGDSSYNSPLHF. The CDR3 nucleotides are TGCGCCAGCAGCCAAGGCCCCGGGGATAGCTCCTATAATTCACCCCTCCACTTT.

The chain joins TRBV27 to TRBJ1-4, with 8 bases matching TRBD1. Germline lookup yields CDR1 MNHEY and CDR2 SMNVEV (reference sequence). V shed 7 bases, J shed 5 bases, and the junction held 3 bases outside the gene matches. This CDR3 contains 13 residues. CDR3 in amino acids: CASKDRENEKLFF. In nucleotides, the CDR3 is TGTGCCAGCAAGGACAGGGAAAATGAAAAACTGTTTTTT.